These 15 T cell receptor beta chains share one sample of origin, sequenced in a study of neurological immune-mediated disorders. TCRdb itself ran the 5' RACE reads through MiXCR, one entry per CDR3 protein. The repertoire consists of 16,000 or so distinct CDR3 sequences, with approximately 10% occurring once and the leading ten covering about 46%. The sequenced material came from CD8+ T cells from blood. The receptors stem from a man aged 50 to 59 in good health.

The rearrangement joins TRBV6-4 to TRBJ2-1, with D tentatively TRBD2 (6 bases). V lost 4 bases and J 7 bases, leaving 14 bases between the germline ends. Germline V gives CDR1 MRHNA, CDR2 SNTAGT. This CDR3 comprises 14 residues. The CDR3 DNA reads as TGTGCCAGCAGTGCGGGACTCTCTACAAATGAGCAGTTCTTC. Its translation is CASSAGLSTNEQFF.

This clonotype appeared many times. V and J are TRBV6-2 or TRBV6-3 and TRBJ2-3; D might be TRBD2 (5 bases). This CDR3 has 14 residues. Between the trimmed V and J ends, which lost 5 bases and 3 bases, there was a span of 12 bases. Germline V gives CDR1 MNHEY, CDR2 SVGEGT. CDR3 protein: CASSQDSMTDTQYF. The CDR3 DNA reads TGTGCCAGCAGTCAGGACTCGATGACAGATACGCAGTATTTT.

Ten or more counts support this clonotype. The V gene is TRBV24-1, the J gene TRBJ2-7, with a possible D match to TRBD2 (6 bases). The CDR3 loop spans 13 amino acids. CDR1 is KGHDR and CDR2 is SFDVKD in the germline V gene. V was shortened by 4 bases and J by 7 bases, with 13 bases between the two germline ends. Here the CDR3 DNA reads TGTGCCACCAGTGACAGGGAGGCGGGGGAGCAGTACTTC. The encoded protein is CATSDREAGEQYF.

In its sample, this clonotype was seen many times. The chain has TRBV27 and TRBJ2-1; 8 bases line up with TRBD2. The V gene's germline CDR1 is MNHEY and CDR2 SMNVEV (reference sequence). CDR3 length: 14 amino acids. Losses at the gene ends were 8 bases for V and 2 bases for J; bases not matched to a gene: 5. The CDR3 reads CASGSGSPYNEQFF. The CDR3 DNA follows: TGTGCCAGCGGGAGCGGGAGCCCCTACAATGAGCAGTTCTTC.

This clonotype has ten or more counts. This chain joins TRBV28 and TRBJ1-1; 9 positions agree with TRBD1. The trim removed 5 bases at V and 5 bases at J, leaving 3 bases unmatched. The CDR3 extends over 13 amino acids. Germline V gives CDR1 MDHEN, CDR2 SYDVKM. The CDR3 region is CASSPTGGTEAFF. Here the CDR3 DNA reads TGTGCCAGCAGTCCGACAGGGGGAACTGAAGCTTTCTTT.

The sample holds many counts of this clonotype. The V call is TRBV7-8, the J call TRBJ2-7, with unresolved D. The length of the CDR3 is 14 residues. Germline lookup yields CDR1 SGHVS and CDR2 FQNEAQ. Trimming took off 4 bases at V and 0 bases at J, with 10 bases between the two ends. The CDR3 DNA sequence: TGTGCCAGCAGCTACCTCGTGGACTCCTACGAGCAGTACTTC. It yields the protein CASSYLVDSYEQYF.

This clonotype was observed many times. The chain is built from TRBV21-1 and TRBJ2-2; the listed D gene, TRBD1, was not tested against the DNA. TRBV21-1 is a listed pseudogene. There are 15 residues in the CDR3. The CDR3 sequence: CASSKGAVNTGELFF. CDR3 nucleotides: TGTGCCAGCAGCAAAGGGGCGGTGAACACCGGGGAGCTGTTTTTT.

There are many counts of this clonotype. The chain combines TRBV30 with TRBJ2-7; perhaps TRBD1 as D (5 bases). V lost 8 bases, J lost 0 bases, and 14 bases lay in between. This CDR3 is 13 amino acids long. CDR1 and CDR2 (germline): GTSNPN, SVGIG (reference sequence). This chain's CDR3 is CAGRVGNSYEQYF. DNA of the CDR3: TGTGCCGGCAGGGTGGGGAACTCCTACGAGCAGTACTTC.

This clonotype qualifies as large (0.1 to 1%). This chain uses TRBV20-1 with TRBJ2-7; perhaps TRBD1 as D (6 bases). The CDR3 runs to 14 residues. The germline V and J ends were trimmed by 3 bases and 1 base, with 13 bases remaining between them. From germline, CDR1 is DFQATT and CDR2 SNEGSKA (reference sequence). The DNA of the CDR3 is TGCAGTGCTAGGGGGGCTGGGCTGTCCTACGAGCAGTACTTC. This encodes CSARGAGLSYEQYF.

This clonotype was picked up many times. This chain connects TRBV28 to TRBJ2-7; D may match TRBD1 or TRBD2 (5 bases each). Trimming took off 5 bases at V and 6 bases at J, with 14 bases between the two ends. This CDR3 region has 13 residues. CDR1 and CDR2 from the germline V gene are MDHEN and SYDVKM. The chain's CDR3 is CASSQTAGTEQYF. CDR3 DNA: TGTGCCAGCAGTCAAACGGCCGGGACCGAGCAGTACTTC.

This clonotype has a count of ten or more. The chain has TRBV10-3 and TRBJ1-1; D call uncertain. The CDR3 totals 12 residues. CDR1 ENHRY and CDR2 SYGVKD come from the germline V gene. V gave up 2 bases and J gave up 8 bases, with 9 bases separating them. CDR3 sequence (DNA): TGTGCCATCAGTGAGGGTGGTCGAGAAGCTTTCTTT. It translates to CAISEGGREAFF.

This clonotype was recorded at least ten times. V and J are TRBV7-9 and TRBJ2-6, with 9 bases that match TRBD1. The CDR3 has 22 amino acids. Germline-derived CDR1 and CDR2 are SEHNR and FQNEAQ (reference sequence). The ends lost 2 bases at V and 0 bases at J; junction bases unmatched: 17. CDR3 region: CASSLRRDGSGQGPSGANVLTF. The CDR3 coding sequence is TGTGCCAGCAGCTTACGAAGGGATGGGTCGGGACAGGGCCCCTCTGGGGCCAACGTCCTGACTTTC.

This clonotype was found many times. This chain links TRBV11-2 with TRBJ1-6; D remains ambiguous. The CDR3 sequence is 14 residues long. The germline CDR1 and CDR2 sequences are SGHAT and FQNNGV. The V end was cut by 5 bases, the J end by 0 bases, with 5 bases between. CDR3 residues: CASSLGSYNSPLHF. CDR3 bases: TGTGCCAGCAGCCTTGGCTCCTATAATTCACCCCTCCACTTT.

This clonotype was counted at least ten times. The rearrangement joins TRBV7-9 to TRBJ2-7, with 14 bases fitting TRBD2. The V gene's germline CDR1 is SEHNR and CDR2 FQNEAQ (reference sequence). The CDR3 loop spans 18 amino acids. The junction had 8 bases not matched to a gene; V was cut back by 4 bases and J by 0 bases. For the CDR3, the DNA is TGTGCCAGCAGCTCCCTGGGACTAGCGGGGGAGAGCTCCTACGAGCAGTACTTC. This gives the protein CASSSLGLAGESSYEQYF.

This clonotype was counted ten times or more. V usage is TRBV29-1 and J usage is TRBJ1-2, with D perhaps matching TRBD1 (5 bases). Germline assignment: CDR1 SQVTM and CDR2 ANQGSEA. V shed 7 bases and J shed 5 bases, with 11 bases lying between them. This CDR3 spans 11 amino acids. The CDR3 protein is CSEMGDYGYTF. In DNA, the CDR3 is TGCAGCGAGATGGGGGATTATGGCTACACCTTC.